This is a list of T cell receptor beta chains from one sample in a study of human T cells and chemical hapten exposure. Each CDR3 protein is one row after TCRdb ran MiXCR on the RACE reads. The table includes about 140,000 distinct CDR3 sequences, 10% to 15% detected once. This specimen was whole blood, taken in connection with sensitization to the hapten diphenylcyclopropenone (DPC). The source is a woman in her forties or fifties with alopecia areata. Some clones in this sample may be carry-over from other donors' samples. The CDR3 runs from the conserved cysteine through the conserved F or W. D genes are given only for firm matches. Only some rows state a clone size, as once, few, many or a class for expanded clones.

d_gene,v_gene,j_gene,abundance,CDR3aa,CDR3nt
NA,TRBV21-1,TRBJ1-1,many,CASSVAATEAFF,TGTGCCAGCTCCGTGGCCGCCACTGAAGCTTTCTTT
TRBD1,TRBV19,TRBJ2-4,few,CASSIITGDIQYF,TGTGCCAGTAGTATAATCACAGGGGACATTCAGTACTTC
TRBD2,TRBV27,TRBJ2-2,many,CASSYPRLAGETGELFF,TGTGCCAGCAGTTACCCCAGACTAGCGGGAGAAACCGGGGAGCTGTTTTTT
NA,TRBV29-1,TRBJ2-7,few,CSVLPKGLSRDEQYF,TGCAGCGTTCTCCCGAAGGGACTCTCCAGGGACGAGCAGTACTTC
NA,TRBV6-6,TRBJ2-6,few,CASRRDAANVLTF,TGTGCCAGCAGAAGGGACGCGGCCAACGTCCTGACTTTC
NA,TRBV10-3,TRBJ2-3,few,CAISVGARDTQYF,TGTGCCATCAGTGTGGGGGCCCGAGATACGCAGTATTTT
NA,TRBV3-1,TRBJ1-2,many,CASRSAGGGYGYTF,TGTGCCAGCAGATCCGCGGGCGGTGGGTATGGCTACACCTTC
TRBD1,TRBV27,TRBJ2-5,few,CASTRLGQQETQYF,TGTGCCAGCACCCGCCTGGGACAGCAAGAGACCCAGTACTTC
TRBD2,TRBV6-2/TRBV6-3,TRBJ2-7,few,CASTPRWGTSGSSEQYF,TGTGCCAGCACCCCACGGTGGGGGACTAGCGGGAGTAGCGAGCAGTACTTC
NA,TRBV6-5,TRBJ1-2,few,CASSYQGLNYGYTF,TGTGCCAGCAGTTACCAGGGCCTCAACTATGGCTACACCTTC
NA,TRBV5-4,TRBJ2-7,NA,CASSGSLGPPSEQYF,TGTGCCAGCAGCGGCAGTCTAGGGCCGCCAAGCGAGCAGTACTTC
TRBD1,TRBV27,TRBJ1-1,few,CASSHRQGSNPNTEAFF,TGTGCCAGCAGTCACAGACAGGGGAGCAATCCGAACACTGAAGCTTTCTTT
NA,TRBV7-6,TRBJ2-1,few,CASSFLEYNEQFF,TGTGCCAGCAGCTTTCTAGAGTACAATGAGCAGTTCTTC
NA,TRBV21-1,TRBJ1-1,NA,CASSKKGSEAFF,TGTGCCAGCAGCAAAAAAGGGAGTGAAGCTTTCTTT
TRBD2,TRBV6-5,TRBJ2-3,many,CASSLSPGLAGVHF,TGTGCCAGCAGTCTATCCCCGGGACTAGCGGGAGTGCATTTT
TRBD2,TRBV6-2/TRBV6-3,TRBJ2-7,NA,CASSYLGLAGGEQYF,TGTGCCAGCAGTTACCTCGGGCTAGCGGGAGGAGAGCAGTACTTC
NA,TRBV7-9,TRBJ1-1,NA,CASSLTEIYTEAFF,TGTGCCAGCAGCTTGACAGAGATCTACACTGAAGCTTTCTTT
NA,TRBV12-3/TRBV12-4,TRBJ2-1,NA,CASSLEVGRRSYNEQFF,TGTGCCAGCAGTTTAGAGGTTGGGCGGCGCTCCTACAATGAGCAGTTCTTC
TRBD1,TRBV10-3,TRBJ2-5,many,CAISEGTGGKGAKTQYF,TGTGCCATCAGTGAAGGGACAGGGGGCAAGGGGGCCAAGACCCAGTACTTC
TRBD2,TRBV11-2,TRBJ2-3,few,CASRPLAVSTDTQYF,TGTGCCAGCAGACCACTAGCGGTTAGCACAGATACGCAGTATTTT
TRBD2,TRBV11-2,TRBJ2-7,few,CASSLGRTSGRDEQYF,TGTGCCAGCAGCTTAGGCCGGACTAGCGGGAGAGACGAGCAGTACTTC